One and the same sample provided the 11 T cell receptor beta chains below, sequenced in a study of cytotoxic CD8 clonotypes in ibrutinib-treated CLL. The table came from immunoSEQ multiplex PCR; TCRdb's copy has only in-frame clones and leaves some out. The table shows some 350,000 clones, with about 61% occurring only once. Here the sequenced sample was PBMCs, taken after 36 months of ibrutinib treatment. The receptors were sampled from a human donor with chronic lymphocytic leukemia.

The count of this clone is one. This chain links TRBV10-3 with TRBJ2-1; no clear D. The CDR3 is 13 amino acids. Trimming took 10 bases from V and 7 from J, leaving 17 bases between them. Looked up from germline, CDR1 is ENHRY and CDR2 is SYGVKD. The CDR3, as DNA: TGTGCCAGCCGTAATAAATGGGATAATGAGCAGTTCTTC. It codes for CASRNKWDNEQFF.

V and J are TRBV7-9 and TRBJ1-1; D is uncertain. Germline CDR1 reads SEHNR; CDR2 reads FQNEAQ (reference sequence). The CDR3 has 16 amino acids. Trimming pared 1 base from V and 7 bases from J, leaving 19 bases between. CDR3 nucleotides: TGTGCCAGCAGCTTAGTTTCCTGGCGGGATGAATTTGAAGCTTTCTTT. Translation: CASSLVSWRDEFEAFF.

The V gene is TRBV9, the J gene TRBJ2-4; D perhaps matches TRBD2 (6 bases). With 4 bases removed from V and 0 bases from J, the gap between germline ends came to 8 bases. The CDR3 is 14 residues long. CDR1 and CDR2 (germline): SGDLS, YYNGEE. For the CDR3, the DNA is TGTGCCAGCAGCCCGGGGGTAGCCAAAAACATTCAGTACTTC. It yields the protein CASSPGVAKNIQYF.

This clone showed up just once. The J gene is TRBJ2-1, the V gene TRBV7-2; D unclear. This CDR3 is 15 amino acids long. Germline CDR1 is SGHTA and CDR2 is FQGNSA. V was clipped by 1 base and J by 1 base, with 8 bases between them. The CDR3 DNA reads TGTGCCAGCAGCTTAGGACCCCAATCCTACAATGAGCAGTTCTTC. Protein: CASSLGPQSYNEQFF.

The rearrangement uses TRBV9 and TRBJ2-5; D not certain. V shed 0 bases and J shed 5 bases, with 11 bases lying between them. The CDR3 length is 14 residues. Germline V lookup: CDR1 SGDLS, CDR2 YYNGEE. The CDR3 sequence: CASSVGPHGETQYF. CDR3 sequence (DNA): TGTGCCAGCAGCGTAGGGCCCCACGGGGAGACCCAGTACTTC.

This clone occurred a few times. CDR3 bases: TGTGCCAGCAGCCTAGAGGGGGGCACAGATACGCAGTATTTT. This gives the protein CASSLEGGTDTQYF. The rearrangement uses TRBV7-3 and TRBJ2-3, with TRBD1 as a possible D gene (6 bases). The CDR3 consists of 14 residues. V dropped 5 bases and J dropped 1 base, with 10 bases sitting between them. Germline V gives CDR1 SGHTA, CDR2 FQGTGA.

The rearrangement uses TRBV4-2 and TRBJ2-7; 11 bases are shared with TRBD2. CDR1 is LGHNA, CDR2 YNFKEQ, per germline. The V gene end was trimmed by 4 bases and the J gene end by 0 bases; junction bases not matched to a gene: 20. The CDR3 consists of 21 residues. The CDR3, as DNA: TGTGCCAGCAGCCGTCGCCTTGGGGGGAATACCACTAGCGGGAGCTCCTACGAGCAGTACTTC. It translates to CASSRRLGGNTTSGSSYEQYF.

The V and J genes are TRBV6-1 and TRBJ1-2; D is uncertain. The germline V gene has CDR1 MNHNS and CDR2 SASEGT. The V and J ends lost 8 bases and 5 bases respectively, with 12 bases between them. This CDR3 is built from 12 residues. The CDR3 loop reads CASEGGRYGYTF. In nucleotides, the CDR3 is TGTGCCAGCGAGGGCGGAAGGTATGGCTACACCTTC.

This chain connects TRBV5-1 to TRBJ2-5, with unresolved D. V was shortened by 3 bases and J by 9 bases, with 12 bases between the two germline ends. The length of the CDR3 is 12 residues. Germline V lookup: CDR1 SGHRS, CDR2 YFSETQ. As DNA, the CDR3 is TGCGCCAGCAGCTCCGACCGGCAGGCCCAGTACTTC. Protein sequence: CASSSDRQAQYF.

The chain links TRBV29-1 to TRBJ1-2; TRBD1 aligns across 9 bases. The CDR3 sequence is 14 residues long. With V trimmed by 4 bases and J by 2 bases, 5 bases remained unmatched. CDR1 and CDR2 (germline): SQVTM, ANQGSEA. The CDR3 loop reads CSVVTGGLNYGYTF. The CDR3 DNA reads TGCAGCGTTGTGACAGGGGGGCTGAACTATGGCTACACCTTC.

J is TRBJ1-1 and V is TRBV5-6; D unresolved. V was clipped by 2 bases and J by 1 base, with 9 bases between them. The CDR3 consists of 14 residues. Germline V lookup: CDR1 SGHDT, CDR2 YYEEEE. The CDR3 DNA sequence: TGTGCCAGCAGCTTTACAATTCGGAACACTGAAGCTTTCTTT. Protein sequence: CASSFTIRNTEAFF.